The 21 T cell receptor beta chains below all came from one sample that was sequenced in a study of immune evolution from preneoplasia to lung adenocarcinoma. Method: immunoSEQ multiplex PCR; TCRdb's copy keeps in-frame clones and lacks some. The sample yields some 4,500 clones, about 85% seen once. Material: FFPE invasive lung adenocarcinoma tissue. The receptors stem from a person aged 50-59 years with lung adenocarcinoma.

V gene TRBV28 combines with J gene TRBJ2-7; D assignment may be TRBD1 or TRBD2 (5 bases each). CDR1 is MDHEN, CDR2 SYDVKM, per germline. The CDR3 totals 14 residues. The CDR3 nucleotides are TGTGTAACTAACCCTCCGGGACGCATCTACGAGCAGTACTTC. It is translated as CVTNPPGRIYEQYF.

The genes are TRBV21-1 and TRBJ2-4; the DNA was not used to check the table's D call, TRBD1. TRBV21-1 is a known pseudogene. This CDR3 spans 17 amino acids. The CDR3 DNA reads as TGTGCCAGCAGCAAAGGTTACAGGGGGCTTTGGAGGGACATTCAGTACTTC. Residues: CASSKGYRGLWRDIQYF.

This clone showed up just once. The chain links TRBV29-1 to TRBJ1-4, with D unresolved. Between the trimmed V and J ends, which lost 0 bases and 8 bases, there was a span of 22 bases. The CDR3 contains 17 residues. Germline V gene sequence: CDR1 SQVTM, CDR2 ANQGSEA. CDR3 nucleotide sequence: TGCAGCGTTGAAGAGGGGTCCAGCATATCAATGGGGGAAAAACTGTTTTTT. Translated: CSVEEGSSISMGEKLFF.

In DNA, the CDR3 is TGTGCCAGTAATGGGGACAGGGGGCATTATGGCTACACCTTC. The encoded protein is CASNGDRGHYGYTF. The genes are TRBV19 and TRBJ1-2; 12 bases are a match to TRBD1. CDR3 size: 14 residues. The V gene's germline CDR1 is LNHDA and CDR2 SQIVND (reference sequence). V shed 7 bases, J shed 5 bases, and the junction held 5 bases outside the gene matches.

This chain links TRBV28 with TRBJ2-7, with 7 bases matching TRBD2. Per germline, CDR1 MDHEN and CDR2 SYDVKM. CDR3 length: 14 residues. J gave up 5 bases and V 6 bases, and 10 bases lay outside the gene matches. CDR3 DNA: TGTGCCAGCAGCTTCCTTAGCGGGTCCCACGAGCAGTACTTC. It codes for CASSFLSGSHEQYF.

The chain joins TRBV7-9 to TRBJ2-7; D gene unclear. Germline loops: CDR1 SEHNR, CDR2 FQNEAQ (reference sequence). Trimming pared 5 bases from V and 3 bases from J, leaving 8 bases between. The CDR3 runs 12 residues. The DNA for the CDR3 is TGTGCCAGCAGCAGAGGTGACTACGAGCAGTACTTC. Translated, it gives CASSRGDYEQYF.

The chain combines TRBV4-2 with TRBJ2-7; perhaps TRBD2 as D (5 bases). Looked up from germline, CDR1 is LGHNA and CDR2 is YNFKEQ. The CDR3 is 16 amino acids. Deletions cut 3 bases from V and 2 bases from J, with 17 bases between. CDR3 loop: CASSQADWRAPYEQYF. The CDR3 DNA follows: TGTGCCAGCAGCCAGGCCGACTGGCGGGCGCCCTACGAGCAGTACTTC.

The V call is TRBV7-2, the J call TRBJ1-5; 9 bases align to TRBD1. V shed 5 bases, J shed 4 bases, and the junction held 9 bases outside the gene matches. Per the germline V gene, CDR1 is SGHTA and CDR2 is FQGNSA. This CDR3 region has 16 residues. Here the CDR3 reads CASSPTGTGKNQPQHF. CDR3 DNA: TGTGCCAGCAGCCCAACCGGGACAGGGAAAAATCAGCCCCAGCATTTT. Combining the CDR3 with reference TRBV7-2 and TRBJ1-5 gives the whole variable domain GAGVSQSPSNKVTEKGKDVELRCDPISGHTALYWYRQSLGQGLEFLIYFQGNSAPDKSGLPSDRFSAERTGGSVSTLTIQRTQQEDSAVYLCASSPTGTGKNQPQHFGDGTRLSIL.

The rearrangement uses TRBV5-1 and TRBJ2-7; D is unresolved. V was trimmed by 0 bases and J by 0 bases, leaving 13 bases between them. This CDR3 spans 16 amino acids. The germline V gene encodes CDR1 SGHRS and CDR2 YFSETQ. CDR3 loop: CASSLVTDLSSYEQYF. CDR3 DNA: TGCGCCAGCAGCTTGGTGACCGATCTGAGCTCCTACGAGCAGTACTTC.

V and J are TRBV6-4 and TRBJ2-3; TRBD2 matches at 10 bases. The germline gives CDR1 MRHNA, CDR2 SNTAGT. V lost 2 bases, J lost 5 bases, and 7 bases stayed unmatched. The CDR3 extends over 16 amino acids. This CDR3 reads CASSDRTSGDLDTQYF. CDR3 nucleotide sequence: TGTGCCAGCAGTGACCGTACTAGCGGGGACCTAGATACGCAGTATTTT.

The rearrangement uses TRBV30 and TRBJ1-5; no reliable D call. From germline, CDR1 is GTSNPN and CDR2 SVGIG (reference sequence). The CDR3 has 12 residues. Deletions cut 0 bases from V and 5 bases from J, with 5 bases between. The chain's CDR3 is CAWSVQDQPQHF. CDR3 coding DNA: TGTGCCTGGAGTGTACAAGATCAGCCCCAGCATTTT.

The V and J genes are TRBV9 and TRBJ2-7; D remains unclear. Trimming removed 4 bases from V and 3 bases from J, with 20 bases in between. CDR1 SGDLS and CDR2 YYNGEE come from the germline V gene. The length of the CDR3 is 16 residues. DNA for the CDR3: TGTGCCAGCAGCCCCCAGGCTGACATGGGGTACTACGAGCAGTACTTC. Encoded protein: CASSPQADMGYYEQYF.

The V and J genes are TRBV18 and TRBJ1-1; D perhaps matches TRBD1 (5 bases). The CDR3 runs to 13 residues. Germline CDR1 KGHSH, CDR2 LQKENI. Trimming shortened V by 4 bases and J by 1 base, and 7 bases separated the two germline ends. CDR3 in DNA: TGTGCCAGCTCACTGGGGGAGAACACTGAAGCTTTCTTT. Its translation is CASSLGENTEAFF. Filled out from reference TRBV18 and TRBJ1-1, the complete variable domain reads NAGVMQNPRHLVRRRGQEARLRCSPMKGHSHVYWYRQLPEEGLKFMVYLQKENIIDESGMPKERFSAEFPKEGPSILRIQQVVRGDSAAYFCASSLGENTEAFFGQGTRLTVV.

This chain links TRBV5-8 with TRBJ2-2, with 7 bases matching TRBD2. The CDR3 is 15 residues long. The J segment lost 4 bases and the V segment lost 5 bases, leaving 8 bases of the junction unmatched. Germline V gives CDR1 SGHTS, CDR2 YDEGEE. DNA of the CDR3: TGTGCCAGCAGGGATGCTAGCGGCCTCACCGGGGAGCTGTTTTTT. It translates to CASRDASGLTGELFF.

The genes are TRBV5-1 and TRBJ2-2, with no clear D. Looked up from germline, CDR1 is SGHRS and CDR2 is YFSETQ. V lost 0 bases, J lost 5 bases, and 11 bases lay in between. The CDR3 extends over 15 amino acids. The CDR3 DNA sequence: TGCGCCAGCAGCTTGGACGCGATGTGGACCGGGGAGCTGTTTTTT. Translated, it gives CASSLDAMWTGELFF.

This rearrangement joins TRBV6-5 to TRBJ1-2; 10 nucleotides line up with TRBD1. This CDR3 is 15 amino acids long. Germline V gene data show CDR1 as MNHEY and CDR2 as SVGAGI. The V and J ends lost 6 bases and 6 bases, in that order; junction bases with no gene match: 10. This chain's CDR3 is CASRRRDRGYDGYTF. The CDR3 coding sequence is TGTGCCAGCAGGCGCCGGGACAGGGGTTATGATGGCTACACCTTC.

This clone has only one observation. The V gene is TRBV9, the J gene TRBJ2-6; D is undetermined. Trimming removed 2 bases at V and 0 bases at J, with 3 bases between. This CDR3 is 14 amino acids long. Germline-derived CDR1 and CDR2 are SGDLS and YYNGEE. The chain's CDR3 is CASSVYSGANVLTF. The CDR3 coding sequence is TGTGCCAGCAGCGTTTACTCTGGGGCCAACGTCCTGACTTTC.

This clone has a single count. This chain uses TRBV30 with TRBJ2-7, with D perhaps matching TRBD2 (6 bases). V was cut by 1 base and J by 4 bases, with 14 bases left in between. CDR1 is GTSNPN, CDR2 SVGIG, per germline (reference sequence). This CDR3 is 14 amino acids long. As DNA, the CDR3 is TGTGCCTGGAGTGCGGGCGGGGCCCTTTACGAGCAGTACTTC. This codes for CAWSAGGALYEQYF.

V gene TRBV6-4 combines with J gene TRBJ1-5; D not certain. Trimming left V 4 bases short and J 4 bases short, with 8 bases between. The CDR3 is 13 amino acids. Germline V gives CDR1 MRHNA, CDR2 SNTAGT. CDR3 protein: CASSVDGNQPQHF. The CDR3 bases are TGTGCCAGCAGTGTGGACGGGAATCAGCCCCAGCATTTT.

The chain has TRBV19 and TRBJ2-3; possible D gene TRBD2, 6 bases. V lost 7 bases to trimming and J lost 1 base, with 12 bases between them. From germline, CDR1 is LNHDA and CDR2 SQIVND (reference sequence). The CDR3 length is 14 residues. CDR3 coding DNA: TGTGCCAGTAAGGGGACGGGGGGCACAGATACGCAGTATTTT. Translating gives CASKGTGGTDTQYF.

V and J are TRBV5-4 and TRBJ2-7, with TRBD2 matching 10 bases. The germline gives CDR1 SGHNT, CDR2 YYREEE (reference sequence). This CDR3 has 14 residues. Trimming removed 4 bases from V and 4 bases from J; junction bases left unmatched: 5. The DNA for the CDR3 is TGTGCCAGCAGCCAGCGGGAGGGTAGGTACGAGCAGTACTTC. Its translation: CASSQREGRYEQYF.